This T cell receptor (beta chain) was identified during a study of CD8+CD57+ T cells in acquired aplastic anemia. Study-wide results and limits: Statistical testing detected no significant gap in CD8+ Simpson's diversity between patients and controls. Total CD4+ and CD8+ pools in patients were more diverse than the CD8+CD57+ cells of those patients.

This clonotype was seen only a few times. Its specificity is unknown. The authors sequenced patients whose flow cytometry had shown CD8+CD57+ cell expansion. The template used for profiling TCR beta VDJ and CDR3 was genomic DNA. TCRdb re-analysed the reads in MiXCR, keeping a single row per CDR3 protein. The top ten hold about 90% of the sample, which has roughly 20,000 distinct CDR3 sequences, almost 40% seen once. The ends were cut back, 6 bases at V and 2 bases at J, with 16 bases in the middle. Germline loops: CDR1 SGHTA, CDR2 FQGNSA. The CDR3 has 15 residues. The sequence was obtained from a human donor with aplastic anemia. The genes are TRBV7-2 and TRBJ2-5; D may correspond to TRBD1 or TRBD2 (5 bases each). The sample comprised CD8+CD57+ T cells sorted from PBMCs. Described subset: bead-enriched CD8+CD57+ effector memory T cells from SAA patients. Here the CDR3 DNA reads TGTGCCAGCAGGCCCCCAGGGAGTCGACAAGAGACCCAGTACTTC. Residues: CASRPPGSRQETQYF.